The 4 T cell receptor beta chains below come from one sample, sequenced in a study of T cells expressing NK-cell markers. TCRdb derives one entry per CDR3 protein from the 5' RACE reads, leaving out DNA. Recorded here are around 380,000 distinct CDR3 sequences; the top ten clones represent about 10%. Sequenced sample: blood T cells: a sorted CD56 or NKG2C T cell subset, CD4+ or CD8+ T cells, or bulk PBMC T cells (not recorded which). These receptor sequences come from a woman aged 45-65 years in good health.

This chain links TRBV18 with TRBJ1-1; TCRdb proposes TRBD1, but this gene call is untestable without DNA. The CDR3 totals 15 residues. Germline CDR1 KGHSH, CDR2 LQKENI. CDR3 in amino acids: CASSRLPNMGTEAFF.

V and J are TRBV7-2 and TRBJ2-1; TCRdb's D gene call, TRBD1, goes unchecked for lack of DNA. This CDR3 is 15 amino acids long. Germline V gene data show CDR1 as SGHTA and CDR2 as FQGNSA. CDR3 sequence reads: CASTPTGDPHNEQFF.

This rearrangement joins TRBV20-1 to TRBJ1-4; TCRdb reports TRBD1, a call that lacks DNA to check it against. The CDR3 spans 13 residues. Germline V CDR1 and CDR2: DFQATT, SNEGSKA (reference sequence). The CDR3 region is CSALQGAGEKLFF.

This chain joins TRBV5-6 and TRBJ2-1; TCRdb proposes TRBD2, but this gene call is untestable without DNA. This CDR3 region has 13 residues. From germline, CDR1 is SGHDT and CDR2 YYEEEE. The CDR3 reads CASSPRGSGSKFF.